The 5 T cell receptor beta chains below were found in one sample sequenced in a study of shared clonotypes between healthy human individuals. In the naive CD8 group, cells lacked CD45RO and were positively selected for CCR7, so terminally differentiated effector memory CD45RA+ cells were left out. Some clones are missing from TCRdb's copy, which holds only in-frame ones; the method was immunoSEQ multiplex PCR. The sample carries 2 million or so clones, about 95% recorded once. Sample: naive CD8+ T cells sorted from blood. These receptors all come from a man between 18 and 29 years old in good health.

The chain links TRBV5-1 to TRBJ2-7; 9 bases line up with TRBD1. Germline assignment: CDR1 SGHRS and CDR2 YFSETQ. This CDR3 comprises 14 residues. After removal of 4 bases from V and 6 bases from J, the junction contained 8 bases not matched to a gene. The CDR3 DNA follows: TGCGCCAGCAGCATCCGGGACAGGGAACCCGAGCAGTACTTC. Its protein is CASSIRDREPEQYF.

The chain uses TRBV9 and TRBJ2-7; either TRBD1 or TRBD2 may supply D (5 bases each). Germline V gene sequence: CDR1 SGDLS, CDR2 YYNGEE. The V gene lost 3 bases and the J gene lost 7 bases, with 14 bases spanning the gap. The CDR3 is 13 amino acids. The CDR3 loop is CASSAYRDAEQYF. For the CDR3, the DNA is TGTGCCAGCAGCGCTTACCGGGACGCGGAGCAGTACTTC.

V and J are TRBV14 and TRBJ2-3; D possibly uses TRBD1 or TRBD2 (5 bases each). Germline V gene lookup returns CDR1 SGHDN and CDR2 FVKESK. The CDR3 is 17 residues long. V lost 0 bases to trimming and J lost 6 bases, with 19 bases between them. The CDR3 protein is CASSQDLGRDLTDTQYF. For the CDR3, the DNA is TGTGCCAGCAGCCAAGATCTTGGCAGGGACCTCACGGATACGCAGTATTTT.

A single count supports this clone. V gene TRBV6-5 combines with J gene TRBJ2-3; no clear D. CDR1 and CDR2 from the germline V gene are MNHEY and SVGAGI. The V end was cut by 10 bases, the J end by 2 bases, with 13 bases between. CDR3 length equals 13 residues. As DNA, the CDR3 is TGTGCCACCATAGCTACCTCCACAGATACGCAGTATTTT. It yields the protein CATIATSTDTQYF.

J is TRBJ2-5 and V is TRBV11-1, with a tentative D call TRBD2 (6 bases). V was clipped by 6 bases and J by 5 bases, with 16 bases between them. Looked up from germline, CDR1 is SGHAT and CDR2 is FQDESV (reference sequence). CDR3 length equals 14 residues. CDR3 nucleotide sequence: TGTGCCAGCAGTCCGAGAAGGAGCGGGGAGACCCAGTACTTC. Amino acids: CASSPRRSGETQYF.